This T cell receptor beta chain was found in a study of a mutant IDH1 vaccine in newly diagnosed glioma. TCRdb keeps only in-frame clones here, not all; method: immunoSEQ multiplex PCR. The profile shows around 50,000 clones, approximately 88% of them singletons. Between the trimmed V and J ends, which lost 4 bases and 1 base, there was a span of 7 bases. CDR1 is SGHVS, CDR2 FNYEAQ, per germline. The CDR3 contains 13 residues. Stated time point: week 47, end of study. Alongside topical imiquimod, each dose of vaccine comprised 300 ug of mutant IDH1 20-mer peptide. A remark on this clone: Its antigen is unknown.

The receptor's source is a woman aged 25 to 45 with glioma. Some clones in this sample may be carry-over from other donors' samples. The sequences come from PBMCs, collected from a glioma patient whose treatment included an IDH1 peptide vaccine. The chain recombines TRBV7-6 with TRBJ2-5; TRBD1 might be the D (6 bases). CDR3 sequence (DNA): TGTGCCAGCAGCTGGGGGCTCCAAGAGACCCAGTACTTC. It is translated as CASSWGLQETQYF.